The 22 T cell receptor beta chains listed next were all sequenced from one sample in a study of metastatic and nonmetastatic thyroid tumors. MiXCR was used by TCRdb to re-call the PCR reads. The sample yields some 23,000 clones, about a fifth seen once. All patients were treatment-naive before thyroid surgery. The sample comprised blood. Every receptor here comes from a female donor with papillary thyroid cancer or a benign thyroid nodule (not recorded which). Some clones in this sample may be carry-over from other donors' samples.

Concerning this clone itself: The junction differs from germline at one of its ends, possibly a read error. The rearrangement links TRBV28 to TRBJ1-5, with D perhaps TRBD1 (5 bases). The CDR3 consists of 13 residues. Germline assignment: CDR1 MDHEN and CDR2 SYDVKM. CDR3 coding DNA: TGTGCCAGCAGCTACGACAGCAGTCAGCCCCAGCATTTT. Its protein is CASSYDSSQPQHF.

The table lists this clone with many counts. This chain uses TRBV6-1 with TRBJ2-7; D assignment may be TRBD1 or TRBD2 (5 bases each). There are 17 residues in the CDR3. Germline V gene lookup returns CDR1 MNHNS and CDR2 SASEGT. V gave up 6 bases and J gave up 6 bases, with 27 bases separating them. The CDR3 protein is CASSPGWGNLAPGEQYF. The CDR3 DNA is TGTGCCAGCAGCCCGGGGTGGGGGAATCTAGCCCCTGGCGAGCAGTACTTC.

CDR3 loop: CASSLGVAGEQFF. DNA for the CDR3: TGTGCCAGCAGTCTCGGGGTAGCCGGTGAGCAGTTCTTC. This chain connects TRBV12-3 or TRBV12-4 to TRBJ2-1; D possibly corresponds to TRBD2 (5 bases). The V end lost 5 bases, the J end lost 9 bases, and 14 bases lay between the germline ends. The CDR3 runs 13 residues.

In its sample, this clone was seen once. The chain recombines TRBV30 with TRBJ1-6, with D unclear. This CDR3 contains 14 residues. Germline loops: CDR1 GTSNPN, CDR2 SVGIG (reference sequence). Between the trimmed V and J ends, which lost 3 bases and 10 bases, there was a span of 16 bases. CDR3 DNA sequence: TGTGCCTGGAGGGACGCTCCTAAGGACTCACCCCTCCACTTT. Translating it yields CAWRDAPKDSPLHF. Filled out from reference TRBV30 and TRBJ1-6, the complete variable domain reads SQTIHQWPATLVQPVGSPLSLECTVEGTSNPNLYWYRQAAGRGLQLLFYSVGIGQISSEVPQNLSASRPQDRQFILSSKKLLLSDSGFYLCAWRDAPKDSPLHFGNGTRLTVT.

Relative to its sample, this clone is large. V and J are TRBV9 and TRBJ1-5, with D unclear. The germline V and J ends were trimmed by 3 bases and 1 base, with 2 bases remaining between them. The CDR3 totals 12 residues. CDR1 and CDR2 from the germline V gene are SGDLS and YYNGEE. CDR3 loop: CASSGSNQPQHF. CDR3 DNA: TGTGCCAGCAGCGGGAGCAATCAGCCCCAGCATTTT.

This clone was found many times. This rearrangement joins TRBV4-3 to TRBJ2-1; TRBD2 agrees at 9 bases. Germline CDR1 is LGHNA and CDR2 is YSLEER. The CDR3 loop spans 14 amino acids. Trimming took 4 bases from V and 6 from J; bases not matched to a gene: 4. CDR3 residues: CASSRAGGINEQFF. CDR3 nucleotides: TGCGCCAGCAGCCGAGCGGGAGGAATCAATGAGCAGTTCTTC.

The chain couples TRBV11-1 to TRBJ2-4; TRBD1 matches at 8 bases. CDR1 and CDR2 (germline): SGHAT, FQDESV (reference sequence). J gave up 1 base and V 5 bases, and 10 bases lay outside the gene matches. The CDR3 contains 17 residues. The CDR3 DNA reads TGTGCCAGCAGCCCCGGACAGGGTTTGGTTGCCAAAAACATTCAGTACTTC. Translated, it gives CASSPGQGLVAKNIQYF.

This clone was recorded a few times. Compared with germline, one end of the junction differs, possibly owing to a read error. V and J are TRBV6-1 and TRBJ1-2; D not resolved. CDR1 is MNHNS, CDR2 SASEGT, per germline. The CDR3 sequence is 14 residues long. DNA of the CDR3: TGTTCCAGCAGTGGCCTCCGCGTGGACTATGTCTACACCTTC. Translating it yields CSSSGLRVDYVYTF.

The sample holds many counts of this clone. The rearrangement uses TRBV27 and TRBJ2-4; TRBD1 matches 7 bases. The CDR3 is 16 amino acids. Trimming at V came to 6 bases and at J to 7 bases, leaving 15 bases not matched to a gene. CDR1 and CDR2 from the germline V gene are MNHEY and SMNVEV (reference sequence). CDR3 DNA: TGTGCCAGCAGCCCTCTGGGGGCAGGGGGATCTAACATTCAGTACTTC. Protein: CASSPLGAGGSNIQYF.

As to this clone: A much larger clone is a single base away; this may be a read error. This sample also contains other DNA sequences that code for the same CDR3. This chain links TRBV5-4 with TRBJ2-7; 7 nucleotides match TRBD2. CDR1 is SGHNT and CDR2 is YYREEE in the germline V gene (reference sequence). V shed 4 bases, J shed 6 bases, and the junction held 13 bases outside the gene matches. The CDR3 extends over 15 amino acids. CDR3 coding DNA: TGTGCCAGCAGCCTAACGACGGGGGGATCGGGCGAGCAGTACTTC. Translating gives CASSLTTGGSGEQYF.

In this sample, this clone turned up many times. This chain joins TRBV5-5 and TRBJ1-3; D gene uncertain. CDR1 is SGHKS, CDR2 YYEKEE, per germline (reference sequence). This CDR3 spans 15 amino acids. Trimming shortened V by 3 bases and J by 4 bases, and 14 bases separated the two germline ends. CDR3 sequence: CASSSGPGRGNTIYF. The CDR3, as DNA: TGTGCCAGCAGCTCTGGACCCGGGCGGGGAAACACCATATATTTT.

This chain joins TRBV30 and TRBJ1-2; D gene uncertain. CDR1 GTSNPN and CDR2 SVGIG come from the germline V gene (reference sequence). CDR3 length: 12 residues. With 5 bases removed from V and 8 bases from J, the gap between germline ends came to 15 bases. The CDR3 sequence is CAWARFLGGYTF. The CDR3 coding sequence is TGTGCCTGGGCCCGATTTCTAGGGGGCTACACCTTC.

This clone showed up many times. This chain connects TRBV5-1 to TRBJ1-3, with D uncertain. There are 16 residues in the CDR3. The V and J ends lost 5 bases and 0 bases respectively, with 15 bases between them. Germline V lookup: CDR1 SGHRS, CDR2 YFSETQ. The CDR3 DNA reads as TGCGCCAGCAGGCCCACCCCCGGGAACTCTGGAAACACCATATATTTT. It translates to CASRPTPGNSGNTIYF.

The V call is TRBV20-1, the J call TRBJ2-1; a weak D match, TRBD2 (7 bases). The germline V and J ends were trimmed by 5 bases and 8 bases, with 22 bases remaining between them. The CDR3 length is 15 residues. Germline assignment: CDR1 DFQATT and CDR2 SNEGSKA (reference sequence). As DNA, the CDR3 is TGCAGTGCTGAGGTGGGGGGGCAACGTGAAGATGAGCAGTTCTTC. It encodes CSAEVGGQREDEQFF.

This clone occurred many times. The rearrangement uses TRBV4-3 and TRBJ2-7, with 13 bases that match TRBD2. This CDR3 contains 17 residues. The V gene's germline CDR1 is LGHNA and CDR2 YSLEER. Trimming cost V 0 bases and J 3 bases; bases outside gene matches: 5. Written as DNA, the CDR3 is TGCGCCAGCAGCCAAGACCCACTAGCGGGAGGGGGCTACGAGCAGTACTTC. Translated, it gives CASSQDPLAGGGYEQYF.

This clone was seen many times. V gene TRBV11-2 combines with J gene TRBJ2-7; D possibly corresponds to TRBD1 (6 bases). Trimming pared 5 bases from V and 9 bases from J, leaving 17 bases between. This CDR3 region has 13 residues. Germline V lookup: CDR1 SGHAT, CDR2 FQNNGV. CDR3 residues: CASSPRDKIGQYF. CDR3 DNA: TGTGCCAGCAGCCCTAGGGACAAGATAGGGCAGTACTTC.

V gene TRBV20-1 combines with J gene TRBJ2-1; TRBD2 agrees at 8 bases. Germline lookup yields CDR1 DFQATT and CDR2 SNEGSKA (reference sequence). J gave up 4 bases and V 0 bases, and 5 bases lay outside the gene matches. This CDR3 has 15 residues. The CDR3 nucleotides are TGCAGTGCTAGAGATCGGGAGGGGAGTTACAATGAGCAGTTCTTC. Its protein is CSARDREGSYNEQFF.

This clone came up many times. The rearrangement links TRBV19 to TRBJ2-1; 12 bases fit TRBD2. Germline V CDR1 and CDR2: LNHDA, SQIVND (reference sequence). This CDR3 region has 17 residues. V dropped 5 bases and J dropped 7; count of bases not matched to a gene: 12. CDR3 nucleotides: TGTGCCAGTAGTGCAGGGACTAGCGGGTGGTCGTTGAATGAGCAGTTCTTC. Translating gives CASSAGTSGWSLNEQFF.

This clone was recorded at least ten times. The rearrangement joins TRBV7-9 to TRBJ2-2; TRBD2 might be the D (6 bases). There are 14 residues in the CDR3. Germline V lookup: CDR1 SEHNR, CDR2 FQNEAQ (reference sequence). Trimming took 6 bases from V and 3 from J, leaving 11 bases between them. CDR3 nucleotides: TGTGCCAGCAGTAGGCGGGATGACACCGGGGAGCTGTTTTTT. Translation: CASSRRDDTGELFF. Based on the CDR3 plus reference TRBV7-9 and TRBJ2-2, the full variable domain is DTGVSQNPRHKITKRGQNVTFRCDPISEHNRLYWYRQTLGQGPEFLTYFQNEAQLEKSRLLSDRFSAERPKGSFSTLEIQRTEQGDSAMYLCASSRRDDTGELFFGEGSRLTVL.

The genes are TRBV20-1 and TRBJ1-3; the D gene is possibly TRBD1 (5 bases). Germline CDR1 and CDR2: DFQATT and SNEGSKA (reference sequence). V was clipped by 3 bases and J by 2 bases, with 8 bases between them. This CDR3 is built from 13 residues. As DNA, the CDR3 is TGCAGTGCTAGTGGACATCCTGGAAACACCATATATTTT. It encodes CSASGHPGNTIYF.

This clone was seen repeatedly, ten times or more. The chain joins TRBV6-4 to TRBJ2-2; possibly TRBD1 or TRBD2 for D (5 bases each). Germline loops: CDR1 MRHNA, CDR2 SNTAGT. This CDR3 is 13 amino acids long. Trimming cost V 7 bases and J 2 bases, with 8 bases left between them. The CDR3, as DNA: TGTGCCAGCAAGGGACCTAACACCGGGGAGCTGTTTTTT. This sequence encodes CASKGPNTGELFF.

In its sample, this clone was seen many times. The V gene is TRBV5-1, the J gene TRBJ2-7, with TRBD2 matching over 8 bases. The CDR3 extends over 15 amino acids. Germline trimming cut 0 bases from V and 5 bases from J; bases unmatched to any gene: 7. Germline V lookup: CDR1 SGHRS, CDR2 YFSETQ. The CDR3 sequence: CASSLASGSRNEQYF. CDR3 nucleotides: TGCGCCAGCAGCTTGGCCAGCGGGAGCCGTAACGAGCAGTACTTC.